This TCR gamma chain was sequenced during a study of Vδ1+ human thymocytes. This clone was seen only a few times. Its antigen is unidentified. Sequences come from RNA converted to cDNA by reverse transcription. CDR3 amplicons came from multiplex PCR with pooled V-gene forward and constant-region reverse primers. TCRdb called clones from the multiplex PCR reads again using CATT. Among over 25,000 gamma-chain clones listed, roughly a fifth were seen once. Alphabeta T cells were depleted, then CD3+ Vdelta1+ Vdelta2- thymocytes were FACS-sorted. Study findings and constraints: Thymic TRG and TRD repertoires appeared highly polyclonal. About 20% of thymic delta-chain sequences were Vdelta2, with few Vdelta3, unlike blood Vdelta1+ controls.

The CDR3 is 13 residues long. V trimming: 0 bases; J trimming: 7 bases; junction bases outside the gene matches: 6. The germline V gene encodes CDR1 VTNTFY and CDR2 YDVSTARD (reference sequence). The TCR sequence derives from a boy younger than two who had congenital heart surgery. The V gene is TRGV3, the J gene TRGJ1 or TRGJ2. Specimen: Vdelta1+ gamma-delta thymocytes from the thymus. Subset here: FACS-sorted CD3+ TCRalphabeta- TCRVdelta1+ TCRVdelta2- thymocytes. The CDR3 protein is CATWDRPVYKKLF. The CDR3 DNA is TGTGCCACCTGGGACAGGCCGGTCTATAAGAAACTCTTT.